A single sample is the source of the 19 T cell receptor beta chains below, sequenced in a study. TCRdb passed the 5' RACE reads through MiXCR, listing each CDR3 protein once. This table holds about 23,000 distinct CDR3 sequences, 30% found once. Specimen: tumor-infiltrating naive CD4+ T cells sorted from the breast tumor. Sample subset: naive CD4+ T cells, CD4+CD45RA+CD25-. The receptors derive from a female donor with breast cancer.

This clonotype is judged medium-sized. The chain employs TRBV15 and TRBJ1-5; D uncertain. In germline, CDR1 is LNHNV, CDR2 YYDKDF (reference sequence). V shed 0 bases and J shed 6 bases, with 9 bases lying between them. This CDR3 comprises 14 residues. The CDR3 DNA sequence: TGTGCCACCAGCAGAGATTCGGGATCTCAGCCCCAGCATTTT. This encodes CATSRDSGSQPQHF.

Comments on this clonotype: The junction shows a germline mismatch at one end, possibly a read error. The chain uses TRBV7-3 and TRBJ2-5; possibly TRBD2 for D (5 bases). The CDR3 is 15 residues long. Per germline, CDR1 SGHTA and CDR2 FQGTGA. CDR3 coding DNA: TGTGCTAGCAGCCCGGGAACCACCAAACAAGAGACCCAGTACTTC. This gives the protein CASSPGTTKQETQYF.

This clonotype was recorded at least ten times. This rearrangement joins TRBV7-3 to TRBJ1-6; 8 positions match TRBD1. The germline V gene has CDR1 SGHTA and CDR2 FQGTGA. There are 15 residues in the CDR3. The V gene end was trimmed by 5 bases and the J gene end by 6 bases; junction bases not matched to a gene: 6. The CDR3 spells CASSRGTGINSPLHF. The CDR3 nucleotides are TGTGCCAGCAGCCGCGGGACAGGAATTAATTCACCCCTCCACTTT.

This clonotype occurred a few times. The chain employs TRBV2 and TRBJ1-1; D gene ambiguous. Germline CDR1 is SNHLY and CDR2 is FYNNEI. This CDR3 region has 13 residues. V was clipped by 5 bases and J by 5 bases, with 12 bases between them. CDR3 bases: TGTGCCAGCAGTCCTCGAGCCGGGACTGAAGCTTTCTTT. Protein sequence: CASSPRAGTEAFF. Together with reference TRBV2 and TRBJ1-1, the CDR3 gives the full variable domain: EPEVTQTPSHQVTQMGQEVILRCVPISNHLYFYWYRQILGQKVEFLVSFYNNEISEKSEIFDDQFSVERPDGSNFTLKIRSTKLEDSAMYFCASSPRAGTEAFFGQGTRLTVV.

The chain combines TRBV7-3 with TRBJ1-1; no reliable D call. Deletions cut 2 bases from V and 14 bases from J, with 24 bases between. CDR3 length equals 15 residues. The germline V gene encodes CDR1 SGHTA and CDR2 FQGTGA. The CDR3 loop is CASSLWSGSGYEQFF. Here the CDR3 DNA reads TGTGCCAGCAGCTTATGGAGCGGGAGTGGCTACGAGCAGTTCTTT.

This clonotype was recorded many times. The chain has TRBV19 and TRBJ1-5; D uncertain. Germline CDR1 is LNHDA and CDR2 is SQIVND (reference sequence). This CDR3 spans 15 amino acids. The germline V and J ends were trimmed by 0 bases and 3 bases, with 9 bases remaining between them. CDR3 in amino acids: CASSIDRGNNQPQHF. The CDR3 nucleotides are TGTGCCAGTAGTATAGACCGAGGAAACAATCAGCCCCAGCATTTT.

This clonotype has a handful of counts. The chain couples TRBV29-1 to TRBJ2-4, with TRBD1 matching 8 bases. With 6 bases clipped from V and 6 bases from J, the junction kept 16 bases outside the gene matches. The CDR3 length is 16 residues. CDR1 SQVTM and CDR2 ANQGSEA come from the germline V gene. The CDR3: CSVTRAVGQGTNIQYF. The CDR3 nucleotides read TGCAGCGTAACACGGGCGGTCGGACAGGGAACAAACATTCAGTACTTC.

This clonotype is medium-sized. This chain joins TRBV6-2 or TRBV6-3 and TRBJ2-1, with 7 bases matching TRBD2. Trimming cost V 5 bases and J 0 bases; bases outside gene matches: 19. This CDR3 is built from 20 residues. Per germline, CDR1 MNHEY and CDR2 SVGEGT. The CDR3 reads CASSRAPYSRERSSYNEQFF. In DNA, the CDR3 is TGTGCCAGCAGTCGAGCCCCTTATTCGCGGGAGAGAAGCTCCTACAATGAGCAGTTCTTC.

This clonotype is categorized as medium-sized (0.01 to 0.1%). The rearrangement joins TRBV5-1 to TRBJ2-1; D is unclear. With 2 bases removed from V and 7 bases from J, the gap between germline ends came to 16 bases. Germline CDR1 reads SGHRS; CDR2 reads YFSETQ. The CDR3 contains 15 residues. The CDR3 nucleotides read TGCGCCAGCAGCTTTTCCGGAGACGGCACGAATGAGCAGTTCTTC. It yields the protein CASSFSGDGTNEQFF.

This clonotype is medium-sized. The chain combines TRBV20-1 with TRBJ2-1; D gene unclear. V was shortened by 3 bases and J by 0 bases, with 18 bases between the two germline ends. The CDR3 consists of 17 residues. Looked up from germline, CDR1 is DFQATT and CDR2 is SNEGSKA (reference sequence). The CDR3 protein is CSARTWNGSISYNEQFF. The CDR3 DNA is TGCAGTGCTAGGACCTGGAATGGGTCAATCTCCTACAATGAGCAGTTCTTC.

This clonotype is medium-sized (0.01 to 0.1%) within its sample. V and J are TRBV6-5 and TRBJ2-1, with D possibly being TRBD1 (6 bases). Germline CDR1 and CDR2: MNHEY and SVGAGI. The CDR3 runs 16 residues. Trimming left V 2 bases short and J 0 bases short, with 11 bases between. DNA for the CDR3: TGTGCCAGCAGTTACGGATCAGGGGCCTCCTACAATGAGCAGTTCTTC. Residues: CASSYGSGASYNEQFF.

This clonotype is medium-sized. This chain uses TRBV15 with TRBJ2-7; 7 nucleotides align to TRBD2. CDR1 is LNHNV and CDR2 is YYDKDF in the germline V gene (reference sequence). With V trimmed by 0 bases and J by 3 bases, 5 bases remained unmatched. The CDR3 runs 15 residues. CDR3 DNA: TGTGCCACCAGCAGAGAGCTAGCGGTAGTCTACGAGCAGTACTTC. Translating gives CATSRELAVVYEQYF.

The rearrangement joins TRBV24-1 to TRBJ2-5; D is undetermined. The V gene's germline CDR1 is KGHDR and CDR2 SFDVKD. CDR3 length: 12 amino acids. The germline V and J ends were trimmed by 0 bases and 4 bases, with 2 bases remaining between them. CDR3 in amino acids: CATSDLGETQYF. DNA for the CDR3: TGTGCCACCAGTGATTTGGGAGAGACCCAGTACTTC.

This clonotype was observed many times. The CDR3 DNA follows: TGCGCCAGCAGCCCAGACAGCCTGTCCAAAAACATTCAGTACTTC. This sequence encodes CASSPDSLSKNIQYF. This sequence joins TRBV5-1 and TRBJ2-4, with D possibly TRBD1 on 5 matching bases. Per germline, CDR1 SGHRS and CDR2 YFSETQ. Trimming took off 4 bases at V and 2 bases at J, with 13 bases between the two ends. The CDR3 spans 15 residues.

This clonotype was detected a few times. CDR3 residues: CSARDPRDNEQYF. The CDR3 nucleotides are TGCAGTGCTAGAGATCCGAGGGACAACGAGCAGTACTTC. V and J are TRBV20-1 and TRBJ2-7; D is possibly TRBD1 (6 bases). Germline CDR1 and CDR2: DFQATT and SNEGSKA (reference sequence). V was pared by 0 bases and J by 5 bases, with 11 bases between. This CDR3 region has 13 residues.

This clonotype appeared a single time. CDR3 DNA: TGCAGTGCACGGACTAGCGGGACCGGGACACGAGGCGAGCAGTACTTC. This sequence encodes CSARTSGTGTRGEQYF. The genes are TRBV20-1 and TRBJ2-1; TRBD2 matches 12 bases. Judging by the DNA end, TRBJ2-7 fits better; the J call may be wrong. The CDR3 is 16 residues long. CDR1 and CDR2 (germline): DFQATT, SNEGSKA (reference sequence).

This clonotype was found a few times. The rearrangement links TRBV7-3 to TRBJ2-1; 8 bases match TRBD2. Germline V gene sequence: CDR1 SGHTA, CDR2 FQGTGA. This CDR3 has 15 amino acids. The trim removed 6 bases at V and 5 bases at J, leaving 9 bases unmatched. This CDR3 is CASRQGSGTNNEQFF. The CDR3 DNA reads TGTGCCAGCAGGCAAGGTAGCGGGACTAACAATGAGCAGTTCTTC.

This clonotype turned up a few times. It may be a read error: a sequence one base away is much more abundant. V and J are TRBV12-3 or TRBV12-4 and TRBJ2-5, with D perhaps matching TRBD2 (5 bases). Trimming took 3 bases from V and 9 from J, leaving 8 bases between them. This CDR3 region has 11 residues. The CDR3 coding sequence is TGTGCCAGCAGTTTCAAGGAGGCCCAGTACTTC. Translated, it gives CASSFKEAQYF.

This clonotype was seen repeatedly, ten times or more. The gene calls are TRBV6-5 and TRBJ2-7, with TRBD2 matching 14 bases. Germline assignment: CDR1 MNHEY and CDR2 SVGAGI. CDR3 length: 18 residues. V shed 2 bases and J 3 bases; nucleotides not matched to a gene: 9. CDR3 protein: CASSYRPRTSGRNYEQYF. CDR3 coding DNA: TGTGCCAGCAGTTACCGACCCCGGACTAGCGGGAGGAACTACGAGCAGTACTTC.